This TCR beta chain was found in a study of shared clonotypes between healthy human individuals. Notes on the study in general: For naive CD4 cells, roughly 5.5% of clonotypes were shared across a handful of donors. What naive subsets generally showed was a larger estimated richness than memory subsets showed. The study drew on few donors, limiting represented genetic and exposure-history diversity. Rarefaction analysis demonstrated incomplete sorted-subset sequencing notwithstanding large depth.

CD45RO-negative cells were positively selected for CCR7, leaving out terminally differentiated effector memory CD45RA+ cells. Using immunoSEQ multiplex PCR, the repertoire was profiled, and TCRdb retains in-frame clones only, with some absent. The sample lists approximately 2,000,000 clones, 85% to 95% occurring once. A word on this clone: Antigen specificity is unknown.

The sample comprised naive CD8+ T cells from PBMCs. The origin of this receptor is a man aged 18 to 30 in good health. Some clones in this sample may be carry-over from other donors' samples.

The CDR3 DNA is TGCGCCAGCAGTGAGATGGGACTAGCGGGAGCATTTATTTCGGAGACCCAGTACTTC. Translating gives CASSEMGLAGAFISETQYF. The chain recombines TRBV10-2 with TRBJ2-5, with 14 bases identical to TRBD2. CDR3 size: 19 residues. V gave up 2 bases and J gave up 5 bases; unmatched junction bases: 13. CDR1 is WSHSY and CDR2 is SAAADI in the germline V gene.